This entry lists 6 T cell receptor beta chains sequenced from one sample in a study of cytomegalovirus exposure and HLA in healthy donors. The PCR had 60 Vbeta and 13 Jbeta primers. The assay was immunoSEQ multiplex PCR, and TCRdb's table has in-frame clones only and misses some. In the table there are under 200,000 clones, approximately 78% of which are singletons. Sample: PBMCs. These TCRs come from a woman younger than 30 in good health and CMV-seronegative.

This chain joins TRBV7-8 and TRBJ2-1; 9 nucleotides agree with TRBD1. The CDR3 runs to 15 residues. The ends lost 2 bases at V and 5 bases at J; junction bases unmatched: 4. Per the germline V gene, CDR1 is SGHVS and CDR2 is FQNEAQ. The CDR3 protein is CASSLPGQGHNEQFF. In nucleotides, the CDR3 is TGTGCCAGCAGCTTACCGGGACAGGGACACAATGAGCAGTTCTTC.

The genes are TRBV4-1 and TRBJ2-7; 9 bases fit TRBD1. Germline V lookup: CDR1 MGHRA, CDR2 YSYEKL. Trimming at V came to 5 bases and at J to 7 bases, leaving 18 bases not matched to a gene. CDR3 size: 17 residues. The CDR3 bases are TGCGCCAGCAGCGGCTGGCCAACAGGGGGCCCTTTGGGGGAGCAGTACTTC. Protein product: CASSGWPTGGPLGEQYF.

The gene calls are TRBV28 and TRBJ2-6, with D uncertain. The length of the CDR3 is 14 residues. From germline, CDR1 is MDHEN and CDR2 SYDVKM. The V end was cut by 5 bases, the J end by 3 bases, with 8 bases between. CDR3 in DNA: TGTGCCAGCAGTCGCTCCGGTGGGGCCAACGTCCTGACTTTC. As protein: CASSRSGGANVLTF.

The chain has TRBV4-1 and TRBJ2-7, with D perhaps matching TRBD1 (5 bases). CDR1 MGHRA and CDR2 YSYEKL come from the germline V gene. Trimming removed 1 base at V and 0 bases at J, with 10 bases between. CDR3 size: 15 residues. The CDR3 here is CASSQGAGYSYEQYF. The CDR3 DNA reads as TGCGCCAGCAGCCAAGGGGCAGGGTACTCCTACGAGCAGTACTTC.

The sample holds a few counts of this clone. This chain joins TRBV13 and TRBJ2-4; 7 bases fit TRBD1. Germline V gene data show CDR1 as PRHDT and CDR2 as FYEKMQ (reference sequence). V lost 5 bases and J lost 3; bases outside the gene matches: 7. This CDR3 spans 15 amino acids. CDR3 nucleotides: TGTGCCAGCAGCCCACTCGACAGGGACAAAAACATTCAGTACTTC. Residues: CASSPLDRDKNIQYF.

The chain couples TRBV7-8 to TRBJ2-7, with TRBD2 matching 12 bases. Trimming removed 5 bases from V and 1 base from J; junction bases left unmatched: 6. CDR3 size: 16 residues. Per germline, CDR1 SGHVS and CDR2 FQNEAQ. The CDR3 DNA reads TGTGCCAGCAGCCCAGGAGGACTAGCGGGATCCTACGAGCAGTACTTC. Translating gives CASSPGGLAGSYEQYF.